Included here is one T cell receptor beta chain sequence, with context. The antigen is undetermined. These data belong to a study of blood T cells in healthy people across ages. The study's findings and limits: A roughly linear fall in TCR beta diversity per million T cells was seen with increasing age.

Primed by a sample-barcoded 5' primer and a J-beta primer mix, a second PCR proceeded for 7 to 11 cycles. Carrying 12 random nucleotides, a template-switch adaptor labeled each individual cDNA molecule. TCRdb analysed the 5' RACE reads with MiXCR anew, one entry per CDR3 protein. The sample has 700,000 to 900,000 distinct CDR3 sequences; 40% to 65% are singletons. The CDR3 runs to 16 residues. Per germline, CDR1 SGHDN and CDR2 FVKESK. The trim removed 1 base at V and 14 bases at J, leaving 11 bases unmatched. This clonotype was obtained from a man older than 75 in good health. The sample taken for sequencing was blood. V gene TRBV14 combines with J gene TRBJ2-4, with 13 bases lining up with TRBD2. As DNA, the CDR3 is TGTGCCAGCAGCCAAGGCCCCGCCGGACTAGCGGGAGTGGAGTACTTC. Protein sequence: CASSQGPAGLAGVEYF.